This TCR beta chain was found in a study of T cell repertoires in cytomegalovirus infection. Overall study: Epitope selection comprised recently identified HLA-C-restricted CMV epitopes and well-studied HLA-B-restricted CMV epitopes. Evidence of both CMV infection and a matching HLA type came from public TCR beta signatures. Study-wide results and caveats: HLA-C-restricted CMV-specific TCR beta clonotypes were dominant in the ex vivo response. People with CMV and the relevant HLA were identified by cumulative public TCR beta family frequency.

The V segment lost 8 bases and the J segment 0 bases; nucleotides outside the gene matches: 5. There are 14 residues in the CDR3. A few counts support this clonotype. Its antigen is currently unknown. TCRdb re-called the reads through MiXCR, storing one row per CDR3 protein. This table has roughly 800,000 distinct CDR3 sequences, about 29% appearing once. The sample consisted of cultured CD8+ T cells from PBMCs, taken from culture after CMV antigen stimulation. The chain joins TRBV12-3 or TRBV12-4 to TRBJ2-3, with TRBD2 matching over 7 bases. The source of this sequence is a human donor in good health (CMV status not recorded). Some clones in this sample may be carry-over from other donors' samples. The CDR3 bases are TGTGCCAGCGTCAGGCGGGGGAGCACAGATACGCAGTATTTT. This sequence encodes CASVRRGSTDTQYF.